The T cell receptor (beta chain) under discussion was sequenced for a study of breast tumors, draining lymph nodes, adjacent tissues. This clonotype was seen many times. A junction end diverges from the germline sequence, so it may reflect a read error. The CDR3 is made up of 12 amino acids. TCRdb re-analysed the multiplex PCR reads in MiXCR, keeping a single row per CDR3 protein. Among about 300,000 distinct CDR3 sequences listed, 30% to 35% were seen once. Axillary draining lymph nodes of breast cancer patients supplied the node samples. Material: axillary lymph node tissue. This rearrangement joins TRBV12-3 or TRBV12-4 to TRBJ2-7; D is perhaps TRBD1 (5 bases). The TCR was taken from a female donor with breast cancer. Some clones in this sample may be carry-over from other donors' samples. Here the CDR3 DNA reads TGTGCCAGCAGTTTAGGGACACCGATTTCCCACTTC. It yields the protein CASSLGTPISHF.